This T cell receptor (beta chain) was found in a study of beta chain features in type 1 diabetes. Regarding the study as a whole: For Type 1 diabetes patients, all four CD4+ subsets carried TCRB CDR3s that were moderately but significantly shorter.

Expressed TCRB transcripts got sequenced, as all isolated RNA was reverse transcribed. TCRdb's copy holds only in-frame clones and misses some; the assay was immunoSEQ multiplex PCR. The sample carries around 710,000 clones, roughly 12% recorded once. The germline V gene encodes CDR1 MRHNA and CDR2 SNTAGT. V lost 6 bases and J 1 base, leaving 10 bases between the germline ends. The CDR3 runs to 14 residues. To note about this clone: Antigen: not known.

Sequenced material: naive CD4+ T cells from blood. The chain is built from TRBV6-4 and TRBJ2-1; TRBD1 is a possible D gene (5 bases). This receptor was identified in a man younger than 45 with type 1 diabetes. The CDR3 sequence: CASRPTVSYNEQFF. The CDR3 DNA is TGTGCCAGCAGACCGACAGTTTCCTACAATGAGCAGTTCTTC.